The clone carrying this TCR beta chain appeared a few times. Its antigen remains unidentified. CDR1 and CDR2 (germline): KGHSH, LQKENI. Between the trimmed V and J ends, which lost 3 bases and 5 bases, there was a span of 8 bases. This CDR3 region has 13 residues. This sample is part of a study of tissue T cells after allogeneic stem cell transplantation. TCRdb's copy holds only in-frame clones and misses some; the assay was immunoSEQ multiplex PCR. This sample has 9,800 or so clones, with 50% to 80% found just once. Points from the study as a whole: Limitations included a small, clinically heterogeneous cohort and limited sampling depth.

The sequence derives from a male donor at least 60 years old with lung cancer. This rearrangement joins TRBV18 to TRBJ1-5, with D unresolved. Sequencing used tissue from the stomach, obtained at autopsy. CDR3 region: CASSPGRYQPQHF. CDR3 bases: TGTGCCAGCTCACCTGGTAGGTATCAGCCCCAGCATTTT.